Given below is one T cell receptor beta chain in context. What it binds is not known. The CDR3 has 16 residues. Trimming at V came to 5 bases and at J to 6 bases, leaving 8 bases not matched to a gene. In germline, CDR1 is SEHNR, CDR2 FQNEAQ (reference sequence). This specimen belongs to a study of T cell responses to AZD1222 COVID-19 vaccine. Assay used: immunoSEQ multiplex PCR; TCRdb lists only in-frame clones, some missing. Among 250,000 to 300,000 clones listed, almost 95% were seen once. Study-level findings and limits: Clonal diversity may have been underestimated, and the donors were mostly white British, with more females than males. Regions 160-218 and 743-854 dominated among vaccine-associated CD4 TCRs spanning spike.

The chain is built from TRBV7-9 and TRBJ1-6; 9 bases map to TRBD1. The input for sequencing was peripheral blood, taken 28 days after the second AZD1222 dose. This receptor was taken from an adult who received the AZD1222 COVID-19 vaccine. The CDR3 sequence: CASSPGTGMGNSPLHF. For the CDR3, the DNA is TGTGCCAGCAGCCCCGGGACAGGGATGGGTAATTCACCCCTCCACTTT.